This T cell receptor beta chain was recovered during a study of blood T cell repertoires in COVID-19. Overall study context: Acute and convalescent COVID-19 samples came from the United States, Italy and Spain. T cells, B-cell-depleted T cells, or PBMCs supplied cDNA or gDNA.

Libraries were prepared by immunoSEQ multiplex PCR; TCRdb keeps only in-frame clonotypes and omits some of them. The sample has some 370,000 clones; roughly 90% are singletons. Trimming left V 3 bases short and J 2 bases short, with 8 bases between. The CDR3 extends over 13 amino acids. Germline V CDR1 and CDR2: LNHDA, SQIVND (reference sequence). Remarks on this clone: The identical CDR3 is also encoded by other nucleotide sequences in the sample.

Sequencing was done on a sample of peripheral blood. The rearrangement links TRBV19 to TRBJ2-7; maybe TRBD1 (5 bases). This receptor was taken from a man in his late teens or twenties with active or convalescent COVID-19. The CDR3 spells CASSMGQAYEQYF. The CDR3, as DNA: TGTGCCAGTAGTATGGGGCAAGCCTACGAGCAGTACTTC.